These 27 T cell receptor beta chains originate from one sample sequenced in a study of breast tumors, draining lymph nodes, adjacent tissues. TCRdb reanalysed the multiplex PCR reads using MiXCR and keeps one entry per CDR3 protein. In the table there are roughly 80,000 distinct CDR3 sequences, about 21% of which are singletons. Samples came from axillary lymph nodes draining the breast cancer. The sequenced sample was axillary lymph node tissue. The receptor source for this set is a female donor with breast cancer. Some clones in this sample may be carry-over from other donors' samples.

Ten or more counts support this clonotype. J is TRBJ2-7 and V is TRBV24-1; TRBD1 is a possible D gene (6 bases). Germline V gene data show CDR1 as KGHDR and CDR2 as SFDVKD. Trimming took off 4 bases at V and 2 bases at J, with 11 bases between the two ends. This CDR3 has 14 amino acids. CDR3 DNA: TGTGCCACCAGTGAAGGTGGACAGACCTACGAGCAGTACTTC. As protein: CATSEGGQTYEQYF.

This clonotype has at least ten counts. The chain is built from TRBV6-5 and TRBJ2-2; D could derive from TRBD1 or TRBD2 (5 bases each). The V end was cut by 1 base, the J end by 6 bases, with 12 bases between. The CDR3 is 15 residues long. Germline-derived CDR1 and CDR2 are MNHEY and SVGAGI. Here the CDR3 DNA reads TGTGCCAGCAGTTACTTTAGAGGGGAAGCCGGGGAGCTGTTTTTT. Its translation is CASSYFRGEAGELFF.

This clonotype has at least ten counts. The V gene is TRBV19, the J gene TRBJ1-5, with 7 nucleotides matching TRBD1. Trimming took 5 bases from V and 3 from J; bases not matched to a gene: 10. Germline V gene data show CDR1 as LNHDA and CDR2 as SQIVND (reference sequence). This CDR3 spans 16 amino acids. Here the CDR3 DNA reads TGTGCCAGTAGTCAGGACCCGACAGGGATCAATCAGCCCCAGCATTTT. It codes for CASSQDPTGINQPQHF.

This clonotype was detected many times. This chain links TRBV10-3 with TRBJ2-5; D possibly matches TRBD1 or TRBD2 (6 bases each). V lost 7 bases and J 7 bases, leaving 10 bases between the germline ends. CDR1 is ENHRY and CDR2 is SYGVKD in the germline V gene. This CDR3 contains 11 residues. The CDR3 region is CAIMKGGTQYF. The CDR3 DNA reads TGTGCCATCATGAAGGGGGGGACCCAGTACTTC.

This clonotype has a count of ten or more. The CDR3 protein is CAIGRTAGELFF. As DNA, the CDR3 is TGTGCCATCGGGCGGACGGCCGGGGAGCTGTTTTTT. This chain joins TRBV10-3 and TRBJ2-2, with unresolved D. There are 12 residues in the CDR3. V was pared by 8 bases and J by 6 bases, with 10 bases between. Germline-derived CDR1 and CDR2 are ENHRY and SYGVKD.

This clonotype has just a few counts. This rearrangement joins TRBV19 to TRBJ1-5; D unclear. Germline-derived CDR1 and CDR2 are LNHDA and SQIVND (reference sequence). The CDR3 is 12 amino acids. The germline V and J ends were trimmed by 7 bases and 9 bases, with 13 bases remaining between them. CDR3 sequence: CASTSYQRPQHF. For the CDR3, the DNA is TGTGCCAGTACCTCCTATCAGAGGCCCCAGCATTTT.

Many counts were recorded for this clonotype. The genes are TRBV3-1 and TRBJ1-2; D is uncertain. CDR1 is LGHDT and CDR2 is YNNKEL in the germline V gene (reference sequence). The V and J ends lost 5 bases and 8 bases respectively, with 9 bases between them. There are 11 residues in the CDR3. CDR3 protein: CASSDFKGYTF. CDR3 bases: TGTGCCAGCAGCGACTTCAAGGGCTACACCTTC. Based on the CDR3 plus reference TRBV3-1 and TRBJ1-2, the full variable domain is DTAVSQTPKYLVTQMGNDKSIKCEQNLGHDTMYWYKQDSKKFLKIMFSYNNKELIINETVPNRFSPKSPDKAHLNLHINSLELGDSAVYFCASSDFKGYTFGSGTRLTVV.

This clonotype has a single count. The V call is TRBV27, the J call TRBJ2-2, with D perhaps TRBD2 (6 bases). The CDR3 spans 14 residues. The germline V gene has CDR1 MNHEY and CDR2 SMNVEV (reference sequence). Trimming removed 8 bases from V and 2 bases from J, with 12 bases in between. Here the CDR3 reads CASRTGLNTGELFF. In DNA form, the CDR3 reads TGTGCCAGCCGGACGGGACTCAACACCGGGGAGCTGTTTTTT.

Of note for this clonotype: Its ends do not fully match the called genes, so a read error is possible. The gene calls are TRBV6-4 and TRBJ2-5; the D call may be TRBD1 or TRBD2 (5 bases each). This CDR3 is built from 17 residues. The germline V gene encodes CDR1 MRHNA and CDR2 SNTAGT. The CDR3 sequence is CVSILTDREGVGETQYF. Here the CDR3 DNA reads TGTGTCAGCATTCTGACCGACCGGGAAGGGGTGGGAGAGACCCAGTACTTC.

This clonotype was seen many times. The chain couples TRBV4-1 to TRBJ2-3; TRBD1 might be the D (6 bases). The V gene's germline CDR1 is MGHRA and CDR2 YSYEKL. This CDR3 is 16 amino acids long. The V gene lost 1 base and the J gene lost 0 bases, with 11 bases spanning the gap. CDR3 coding DNA: TGCGCCAGCAGCCAAGGAGGGACACCTAGCACAGATACGCAGTATTTT. It codes for CASSQGGTPSTDTQYF.

This clonotype showed up many times. The J gene is TRBJ2-3, the V gene TRBV5-4, with D possibly TRBD2 on 6 matching bases. In germline, CDR1 is SGHNT, CDR2 YYREEE (reference sequence). The CDR3 extends over 15 amino acids. V was clipped by 3 bases and J by 0 bases, with 11 bases between them. The CDR3 protein is CASSSGLPSTDTQYF. CDR3 nucleotide sequence: TGTGCCAGCAGCTCGGGACTTCCTAGCACAGATACGCAGTATTTT.

The chain combines TRBV19 with TRBJ2-4, with 7 nucleotides matching TRBD2. This CDR3 is built from 18 residues. With 3 bases clipped from V and 0 bases from J, the junction kept 11 bases outside the gene matches. Germline V gene data show CDR1 as LNHDA and CDR2 as SQIVND (reference sequence). The CDR3 protein is CASSISQRDGLAKNIQYF. The CDR3 nucleotides are TGTGCCAGTAGTATCAGTCAGCGGGATGGGTTAGCCAAAAACATTCAGTACTTC.

This clonotype was counted between two and nine times. The CDR3 sequence is CASSLSWVNSYEQYF. CDR3 coding DNA: TGTGCCAGCAGTTTATCGTGGGTTAACTCCTACGAGCAGTACTTC. This chain uses TRBV27 with TRBJ2-7, with unresolved D. Per the germline V gene, CDR1 is MNHEY and CDR2 is SMNVEV (reference sequence). This CDR3 spans 15 amino acids. The V end was cut by 0 bases, the J end by 0 bases, with 9 bases between.

Comments on this clonotype: This could be a read error, since a much larger clone is one nucleotide away. CDR3 in amino acids: CASGQDGPYEQYF. In DNA form, the CDR3 reads TGTGCCAGCGGACAGGACGGACCCTACGAGCAGTACTTC. The chain is built from TRBV5-4 and TRBJ2-7; 7 positions agree with TRBD1. The V segment lost 7 bases and the J segment 2 bases; nucleotides outside the gene matches: 6. The CDR3 contains 13 residues. The germline V gene has CDR1 SGHNT and CDR2 YYREEE (reference sequence).

The sample holds many counts of this clonotype. The V gene is TRBV7-2, the J gene TRBJ2-7; D call uncertain. V lost 0 bases and J 4 bases, leaving 10 bases between the germline ends. CDR3 size: 14 residues. CDR1 and CDR2 from the germline V gene are SGHTA and FQGNSA. This chain's CDR3 is CASSLAEPPYEQYF. The CDR3 nucleotides are TGTGCCAGCAGCTTAGCGGAGCCGCCTTACGAGCAGTACTTC.

This clonotype was observed many times. The chain employs TRBV7-3 and TRBJ2-6; possibly TRBD1 for D (6 bases). CDR3 length: 19 amino acids. Trimming pared 1 base from V and 0 bases from J, leaving 16 bases between. In germline, CDR1 is SGHTA, CDR2 FQGTGA. DNA for the CDR3: TGTGCCAGCAGCTTAAAGAGGCCAGGGGCTAACTCTGGGGCCAACGTCCTGACTTTC. The encoded protein is CASSLKRPGANSGANVLTF.

This clonotype was recorded at least ten times. The chain uses TRBV20-1 and TRBJ2-1, with D possibly being TRBD2 (5 bases). CDR3 size: 15 residues. Trimming shortened V by 6 bases and J by 4 bases, and 19 bases separated the two germline ends. Germline CDR1 and CDR2: DFQATT and SNEGSKA (reference sequence). The DNA for the CDR3 is TGCAGTGCAAACAACGGACTGGGATCATACAATGAGCAGTTCTTC. It codes for CSANNGLGSYNEQFF.

This clonotype appeared many times. V usage is TRBV15 and J usage is TRBJ2-7, with D possibly being TRBD2 (6 bases). V dropped 0 bases and J dropped 4 bases, with 16 bases sitting between them. CDR3 size: 16 residues. The V gene's germline CDR1 is LNHNV and CDR2 YYDKDF (reference sequence). CDR3 nucleotide sequence: TGTGCCACCAGCAGAGAAGGTAGCGGTGGGGCGTACGAGCAGTACTTC. Protein product: CATSREGSGGAYEQYF. Full variable domain (rest looked up from reference TRBV15 and TRBJ2-7): DAMVIQNPRYQVTQFGKPVTLSCSQTLNHNVMYWYQQKSSQAPKLLFHYYDKDFNNEADTPDNFQSRRPNTSFCFLDIRSPGLGDTAMYLCATSREGSGGAYEQYFGPGTRLTVT.

This clonotype was observed many times. This chain connects TRBV4-3 to TRBJ2-1, with a possible D match to TRBD1 (5 bases). CDR3 length equals 15 residues. V was cut by 4 bases and J by 2 bases, with 12 bases left in between. Germline V gene lookup returns CDR1 LGHNA and CDR2 YSLEER. The CDR3 DNA reads as TGCGCCAGCAGCCCCAGCGCAGGGACCTACAATGAGCAGTTCTTC. As protein: CASSPSAGTYNEQFF.

This clonotype appeared a few times. The rearrangement joins TRBV6-2 or TRBV6-3 to TRBJ2-1; the D call may be TRBD1 or TRBD2 (5 bases each). The CDR3 runs 15 residues. Trimming removed 2 bases at V and 5 bases at J, with 13 bases between. Germline V lookup: CDR1 MNHEY, CDR2 SVGEGT. DNA of the CDR3: TGTGCCAGCAGTTACAGGGTGGGGGTTGACAATGAGCAGTTCTTC. Translating it yields CASSYRVGVDNEQFF.

This clonotype was seen ten or more times. The chain has TRBV7-6 and TRBJ1-4, with TRBD1 identical over 10 bases. The germline V gene encodes CDR1 SGHVS and CDR2 FNYEAQ. J gave up 7 bases and V 5 bases, and 13 bases lay outside the gene matches. The CDR3 is 17 amino acids. The CDR3 DNA is TGTGCCAGCAGCCGCGTTCCCTCCGGGACAGGGGTTGAAAAACTGTTTTTT. Its protein product is CASSRVPSGTGVEKLFF.

V and J are TRBV15 and TRBJ1-3, with D unresolved. Germline V gene lookup returns CDR1 LNHNV and CDR2 YYDKDF (reference sequence). The CDR3 totals 12 residues. The V gene lost 5 bases and the J gene lost 11 bases, with 13 bases spanning the gap. The CDR3 coding sequence is TGTGCCACCAGCCCCAACGGTAACGCCATATATTTT. Translated: CATSPNGNAIYF.

The V gene is TRBV5-4, the J gene TRBJ2-7; D not certain. CDR3 length equals 13 residues. V lost 0 bases to trimming and J lost 2 bases, with 6 bases between them. The germline V gene encodes CDR1 SGHNT and CDR2 YYREEE (reference sequence). The chain's CDR3 is CASSLDSPYEQYF. CDR3 coding DNA: TGTGCCAGCAGCTTGGACAGTCCCTACGAGCAGTACTTC. The whole variable domain, filled in from reference TRBV5-4 and TRBJ2-7, reads ETGVTQSPTHLIKTRGQQVTLRCSSQSGHNTVSWYQQALGQGPQFIFQYYREEENGRGNFPPRFSGLQFPNYSSELNVNALELDDSALYLCASSLDSPYEQYFGPGTRLTVT.

This clonotype was picked up many times. The chain is built from TRBV11-2 and TRBJ2-1, with 15 nucleotides matching TRBD2. J gave up 6 bases and V 3 bases, and 3 bases lay outside the gene matches. CDR3 size: 16 residues. Germline assignment: CDR1 SGHAT and CDR2 FQNNGV. CDR3 nucleotide sequence: TGTGCCAGCAGCTTCTCGGGACTAGCGGGAGGCAATGAGCAGTTCTTC. This encodes CASSFSGLAGGNEQFF.

Points on this clonotype: One base away lies a much larger clone, so this may be a sequencing read error. The J gene is TRBJ1-5, the V gene TRBV6-5; D uncertain. The CDR3 totals 13 residues. Germline CDR1 and CDR2: MNHEY and SVGAGI. The V and J ends lost 11 bases and 9 bases respectively, with 20 bases between them. The CDR3 loop is CASRSEVGVPQHF. In DNA form, the CDR3 reads TGTGCCTCCCGAAGCGAGGTCGGTGTGCCCCAGCATTTT.

Many counts were recorded for this clonotype. This chain links TRBV5-1 with TRBJ2-3, with D perhaps being TRBD1 or TRBD2 (6 bases each). The CDR3 runs to 18 residues. Germline CDR1 SGHRS, CDR2 YFSETQ. Trimming stripped 0 bases from V and 4 bases from J, with 21 bases between. DNA of the CDR3: TGCGCCAGCAGCTTGGCGATAGCACCGGGGGCAGGAGCAGATACGCAGTATTTT. It codes for CASSLAIAPGAGADTQYF.

In its sample, this clonotype was seen many times. The chain links TRBV20-1 to TRBJ2-7; the match to TRBD2 covers 11 bases. Per the germline V gene, CDR1 is DFQATT and CDR2 is SNEGSKA (reference sequence). The length of the CDR3 is 13 residues. CDR3 DNA sequence: TGCAGCGGTAGCGGGAGGGCCAACAACGAGCAGTACTTC. It is translated as CSGSGRANNEQYF.